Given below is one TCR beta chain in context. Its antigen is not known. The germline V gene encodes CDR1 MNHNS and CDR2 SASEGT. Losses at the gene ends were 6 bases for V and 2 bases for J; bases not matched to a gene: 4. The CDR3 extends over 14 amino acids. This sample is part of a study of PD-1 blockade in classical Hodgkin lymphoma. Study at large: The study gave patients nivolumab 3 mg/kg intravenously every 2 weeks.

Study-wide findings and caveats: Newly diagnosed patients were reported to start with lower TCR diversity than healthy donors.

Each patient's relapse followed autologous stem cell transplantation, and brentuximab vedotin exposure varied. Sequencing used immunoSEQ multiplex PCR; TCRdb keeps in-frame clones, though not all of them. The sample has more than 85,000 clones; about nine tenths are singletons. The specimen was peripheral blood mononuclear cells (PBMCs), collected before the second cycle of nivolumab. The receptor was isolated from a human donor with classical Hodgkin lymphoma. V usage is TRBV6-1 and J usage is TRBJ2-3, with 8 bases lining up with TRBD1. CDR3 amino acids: CASSTGQATDTQYF. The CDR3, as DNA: TGTGCCAGCAGCACGGGACAGGCCACAGATACGCAGTATTTT.